What follows is one T cell receptor beta chain and its context. Its antigen remains unidentified. These data come from a study of cytomegalovirus exposure and HLA in healthy donors. Study results and caveats: Analyses of presence/absence relied on an assumption of roughly uniform sequencing depth across donors.

Trimming cost V 5 bases and J 5 bases, with 25 bases left between them. Germline V CDR1 and CDR2: SGHTS, YDEGEE. The CDR3 contains 17 residues. The PCR employed 60 Vbeta primers together with 13 Jbeta primers. TCRdb's table, derived via immunoSEQ multiplex PCR, lists solely in-frame clones and lacks some. The profile shows more than 140,000 clones, 64% of them singletons. This chain connects TRBV5-8 to TRBJ2-5; possibly TRBD2 for D (7 bases). This clonotype was sampled from a woman in her twenties or thirties in good health and CMV-seropositive. Material: PBMCs. CDR3 in amino acids: CASSPGASGDPGETQYF. DNA for the CDR3: TGTGCCAGCAGTCCGGGGGCTAGCGGAGACCCGGGGGAGACCCAGTACTTC.